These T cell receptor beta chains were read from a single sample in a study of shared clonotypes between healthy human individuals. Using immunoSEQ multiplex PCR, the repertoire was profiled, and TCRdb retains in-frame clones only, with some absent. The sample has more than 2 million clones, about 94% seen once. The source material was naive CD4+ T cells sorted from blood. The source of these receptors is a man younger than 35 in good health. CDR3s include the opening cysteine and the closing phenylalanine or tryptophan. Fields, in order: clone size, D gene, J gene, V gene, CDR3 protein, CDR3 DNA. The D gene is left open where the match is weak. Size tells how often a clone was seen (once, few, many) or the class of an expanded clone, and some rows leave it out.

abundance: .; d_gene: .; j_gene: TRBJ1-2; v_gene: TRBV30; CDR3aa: CAWSVRRGGGNYGYTF; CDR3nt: TGTGCCTGGAGTGTGCGACGGGGAGGGGGAAACTATGGCTACACCTTC
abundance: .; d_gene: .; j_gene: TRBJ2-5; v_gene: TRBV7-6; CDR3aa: CASSFGGPQETQYF; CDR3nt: TGTGCCAGCAGCTTTGGGGGACCACAAGAGACCCAGTACTTC
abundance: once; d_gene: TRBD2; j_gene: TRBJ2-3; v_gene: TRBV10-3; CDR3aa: CAISEGREGTDTQYF; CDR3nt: TGTGCCATCAGTGAAGGGCGGGAGGGGACAGATACGCAGTATTTT
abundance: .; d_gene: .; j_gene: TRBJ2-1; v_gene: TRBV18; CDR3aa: CASSHRTGAPYNEQFF; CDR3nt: TGTGCCAGCTCTCACAGGACGGGCGCTCCCTACAATGAGCAGTTCTTC
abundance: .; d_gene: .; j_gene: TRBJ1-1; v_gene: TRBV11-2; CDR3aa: CASSLASGNTEAFF; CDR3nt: TGTGCCAGCAGCTTGGCTTCAGGGAACACTGAAGCTTTCTTT
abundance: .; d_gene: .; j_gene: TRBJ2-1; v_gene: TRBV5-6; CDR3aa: CASSLWGRGSYNEQFF; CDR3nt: TGTGCCAGCAGCTTGTGGGGACGGGGGAGCTACAATGAGCAGTTCTTC
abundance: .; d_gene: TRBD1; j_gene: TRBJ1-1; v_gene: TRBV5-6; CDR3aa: CASSLGAGGFVTEAFF; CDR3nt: TGTGCCAGCAGCTTGGGGGCAGGGGGCTTCGTCACTGAAGCTTTCTTT
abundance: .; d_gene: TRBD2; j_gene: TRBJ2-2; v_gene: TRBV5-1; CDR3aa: CASSEGLAGGAGELFF; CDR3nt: TGCGCCAGCAGCGAGGGACTAGCGGGAGGTGCCGGGGAGCTGTTTTTT
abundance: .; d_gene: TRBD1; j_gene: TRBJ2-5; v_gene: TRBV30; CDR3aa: CAWRNRDRVYETQYF; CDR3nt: TGTGCCTGGAGAAACCGGGACAGGGTATATGAGACCCAGTACTTC
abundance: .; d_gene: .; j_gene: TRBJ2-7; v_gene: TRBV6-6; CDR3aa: CASRPSTGSYEQYF; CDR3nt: TGTGCCAGCAGGCCGTCGACAGGCTCCTACGAGCAGTACTTC
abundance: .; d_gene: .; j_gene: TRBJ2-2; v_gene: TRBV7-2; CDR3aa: CASSLGTNTGELFF; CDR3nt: TGTGCCAGCAGCTTAGGAACGAACACCGGGGAGCTGTTTTTT
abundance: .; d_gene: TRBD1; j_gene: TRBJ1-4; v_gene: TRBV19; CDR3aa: CASVMGQGLSNEKLFF; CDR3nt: TGTGCCAGCGTCATGGGACAGGGGCTGTCTAATGAAAAACTGTTTTTT
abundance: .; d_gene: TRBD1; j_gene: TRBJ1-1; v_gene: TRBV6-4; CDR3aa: CASRAMGTAQKMNTEAFF; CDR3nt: TGTGCCAGCAGAGCGATGGGGACAGCTCAGAAAATGAACACTGAAGCTTTCTTT
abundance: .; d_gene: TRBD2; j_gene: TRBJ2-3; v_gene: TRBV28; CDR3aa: CASSLLSGGEDTQYF; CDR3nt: TGTGCCAGCAGCTTACTTAGCGGGGGGGAAGATACGCAGTATTTT
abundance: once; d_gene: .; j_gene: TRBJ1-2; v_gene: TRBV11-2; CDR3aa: CASSQYVPDYGYTF; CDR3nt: TGTGCCAGCAGTCAGTATGTTCCGGACTATGGCTACACCTTC
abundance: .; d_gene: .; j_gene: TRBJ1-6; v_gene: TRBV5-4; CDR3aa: CASSLSGTTNSPLHF; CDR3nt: TGTGCCAGCAGCTTATCTGGGACAACCAATTCACCCCTCCACTTT
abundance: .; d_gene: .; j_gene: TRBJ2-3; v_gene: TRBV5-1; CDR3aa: CASSLGDGGRSTDTQYF; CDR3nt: TGCGCCAGCAGCCTGGGGGATGGTGGCCGTAGCACAGATACGCAGTATTTT
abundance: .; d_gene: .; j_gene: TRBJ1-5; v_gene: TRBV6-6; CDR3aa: CASSYGQGSGNQPQHF; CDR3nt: TGTGCCAGCAGTTACGGGCAGGGGTCGGGCAATCAGCCCCAGCATTTT
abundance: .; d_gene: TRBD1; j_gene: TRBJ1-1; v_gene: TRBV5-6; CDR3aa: CASSPDRGPGIAFF; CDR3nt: TGTGCCAGCAGCCCGGACAGGGGGCCAGGGATAGCTTTCTTT
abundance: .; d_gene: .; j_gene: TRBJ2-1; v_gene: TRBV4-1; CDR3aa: CASSQVRSLMYNEQFF; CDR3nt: TGCGCCAGCAGCCAAGTAAGATCCCTCATGTACAATGAGCAGTTCTTC
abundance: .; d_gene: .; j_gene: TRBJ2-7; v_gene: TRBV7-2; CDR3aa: CASSRDSPYEQYF; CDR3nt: TGTGCCAGCAGCCGGGACTCGCCCTACGAGCAGTACTTC
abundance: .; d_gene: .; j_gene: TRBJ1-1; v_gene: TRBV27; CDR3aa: CASSSGENKNTEAFF; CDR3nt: TGTGCCAGCAGCTCGGGGGAGAACAAGAACACTGAAGCTTTCTTT
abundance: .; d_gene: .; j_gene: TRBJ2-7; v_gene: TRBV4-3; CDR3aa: CASSLTNVASYEQYF; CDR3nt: TGCGCCAGCAGCCTTACTAACGTAGCCTCCTACGAGCAGTACTTC
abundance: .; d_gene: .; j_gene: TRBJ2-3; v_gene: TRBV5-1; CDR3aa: CASSLPPTDTQYF; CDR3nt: TGCGCCAGCAGCTTGCCTCCTACGGATACGCAGTATTTT
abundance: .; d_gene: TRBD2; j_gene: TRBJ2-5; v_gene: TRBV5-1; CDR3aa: CASSLGLAGGLYQETQYF; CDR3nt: TGCGCCAGCAGCTTGGGACTAGCGGGGGGCTTATACCAAGAGACCCAGTACTTC
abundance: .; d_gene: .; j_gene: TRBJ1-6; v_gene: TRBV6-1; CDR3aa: CASSAMNGNSPLHF; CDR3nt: TGTGCCAGCAGCGCTATGAATGGTAATTCACCCCTCCACTTT
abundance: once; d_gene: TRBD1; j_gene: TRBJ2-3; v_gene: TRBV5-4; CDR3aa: CASSPGQGAYTQYF; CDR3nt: TGTGCCAGCAGCCCCGGACAGGGGGCGTATACGCAGTATTTT
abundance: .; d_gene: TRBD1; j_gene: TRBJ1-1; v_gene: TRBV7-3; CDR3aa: CASSPGVGGNTEAFF; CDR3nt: TGTGCCAGCAGCCCAGGGGTAGGGGGCAACACTGAAGCTTTCTTT
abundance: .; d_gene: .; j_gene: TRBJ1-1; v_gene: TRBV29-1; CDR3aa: CSVEENVNTEAFF; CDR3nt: TGCAGCGTTGAAGAGAATGTGAACACTGAAGCTTTCTTT
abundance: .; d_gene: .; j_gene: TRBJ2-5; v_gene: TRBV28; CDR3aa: CASSTRMGVLQETQYF; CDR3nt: TGTGCCAGCAGTACCCGAATGGGGGTCCTCCAAGAGACCCAGTACTTC
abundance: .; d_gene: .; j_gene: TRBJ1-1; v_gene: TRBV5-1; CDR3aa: CASRVTQNTEAFF; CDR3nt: TGCGCCAGCAGGGTCACCCAGAACACTGAAGCTTTCTTT
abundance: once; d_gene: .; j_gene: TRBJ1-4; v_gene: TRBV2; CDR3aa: CASSDPGGSEKLFF; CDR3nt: TGTGCCAGCAGTGATCCAGGAGGAAGTGAAAAACTGTTTTTT
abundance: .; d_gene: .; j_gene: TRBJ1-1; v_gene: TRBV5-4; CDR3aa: CASSPGGRDTEAFF; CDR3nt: TGTGCCAGCAGCCCTGGGGGGAGGGACACTGAAGCTTTCTTT
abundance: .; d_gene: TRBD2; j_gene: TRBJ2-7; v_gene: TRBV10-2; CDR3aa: CASSANPGLAGAYEQYF; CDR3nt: TGCGCCAGCAGTGCTAACCCAGGACTAGCGGGGGCCTACGAGCAGTACTTC
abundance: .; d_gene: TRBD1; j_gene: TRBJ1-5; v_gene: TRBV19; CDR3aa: CASKGQVNSNQPQHF; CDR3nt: TGTGCCAGTAAGGGACAGGTTAATAGCAATCAGCCCCAGCATTTT
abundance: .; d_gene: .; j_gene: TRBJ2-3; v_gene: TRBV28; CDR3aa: CASSATGLTDTQYF; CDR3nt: TGTGCCAGCAGTGCCACAGGTCTCACAGATACGCAGTATTTT
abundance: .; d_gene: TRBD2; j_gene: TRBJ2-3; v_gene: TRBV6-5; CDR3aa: CASSYNAGGPTDTQYF; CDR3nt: TGTGCCAGCAGTTACAACGCGGGAGGGCCTACAGATACGCAGTATTTT
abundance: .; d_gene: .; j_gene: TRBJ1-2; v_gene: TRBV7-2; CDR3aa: CASSPSGNYGYTF; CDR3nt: TGTGCCAGCAGCCCGTCGGGTAACTATGGCTACACCTTC
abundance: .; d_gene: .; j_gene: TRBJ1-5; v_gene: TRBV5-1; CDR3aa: CASSLDGLPQHF; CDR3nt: TGCGCCAGCAGCTTGGATGGCCTTCCCCAGCATTTT
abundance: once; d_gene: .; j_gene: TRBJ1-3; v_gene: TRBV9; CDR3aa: CASSVEGGNSGNTIYF; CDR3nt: TGTGCCAGCAGCGTAGAGGGGGGGAACTCTGGAAACACCATATATTTT
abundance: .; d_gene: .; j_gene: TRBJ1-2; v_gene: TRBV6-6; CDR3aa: CASSYRVMDYGYTF; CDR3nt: TGTGCCAGCAGTTACAGGGTTATGGACTATGGCTACACCTTC
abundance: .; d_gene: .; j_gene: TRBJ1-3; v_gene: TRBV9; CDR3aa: CASSLTAGNTIYF; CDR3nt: TGTGCCAGCAGCCTTACAGCGGGAAACACCATATATTTT
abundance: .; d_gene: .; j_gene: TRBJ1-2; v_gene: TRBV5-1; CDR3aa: CASSPDTLYGYTF; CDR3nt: TGCGCCAGCAGCCCCGACACCCTCTATGGCTACACCTTC
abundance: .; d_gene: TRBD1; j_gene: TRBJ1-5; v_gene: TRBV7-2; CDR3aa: CASSPNRGHQPQHF; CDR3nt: TGTGCCAGCAGCCCCAACAGGGGGCATCAGCCCCAGCATTTT
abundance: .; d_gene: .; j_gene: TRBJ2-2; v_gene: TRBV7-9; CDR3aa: CASGGTHDTGELFF; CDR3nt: TGTGCCAGCGGGGGAACACACGATACCGGGGAGCTGTTTTTT
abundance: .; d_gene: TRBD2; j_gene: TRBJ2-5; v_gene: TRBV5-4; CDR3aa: CASSLAGAQETQYF; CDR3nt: TGTGCCAGCAGCTTAGCGGGAGCCCAAGAGACCCAGTACTTC
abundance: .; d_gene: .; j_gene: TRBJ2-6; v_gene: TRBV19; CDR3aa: CASRVGIDSGANVLTF; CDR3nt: TGTGCCAGCAGAGTGGGGATTGACTCTGGGGCCAACGTCCTGACTTTC
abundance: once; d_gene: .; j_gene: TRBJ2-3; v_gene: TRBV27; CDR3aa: CASRLTWGTDTQYF; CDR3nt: TGTGCCAGCAGACTCACGTGGGGCACAGATACGCAGTATTTT
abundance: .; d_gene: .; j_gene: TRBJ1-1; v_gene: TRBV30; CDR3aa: CGTGAGMNTEAFF; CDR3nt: TGTGGAACGGGGGCGGGAATGAACACTGAAGCTTTCTTT
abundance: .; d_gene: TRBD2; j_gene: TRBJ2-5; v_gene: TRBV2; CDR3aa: CASSEGAGVETQYF; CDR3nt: TGTGCCAGCAGTGAAGGAGCGGGAGTAGAGACCCAGTACTTC
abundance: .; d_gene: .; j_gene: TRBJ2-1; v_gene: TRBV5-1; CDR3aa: CASSPPTGSSYNEQFF; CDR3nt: TGCGCCAGCAGCCCACCAACAGGGAGCTCCTACAATGAGCAGTTCTTC
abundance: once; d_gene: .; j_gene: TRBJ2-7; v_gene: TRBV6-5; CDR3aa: CASRAGASSEQYF; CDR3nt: TGTGCCAGTCGGGCAGGGGCGTCGAGCGAGCAGTACTTC
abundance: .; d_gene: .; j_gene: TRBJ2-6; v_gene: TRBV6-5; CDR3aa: CASRTPGANVLTF; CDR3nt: TGTGCCAGCAGGACGCCTGGGGCCAACGTCCTGACTTTC
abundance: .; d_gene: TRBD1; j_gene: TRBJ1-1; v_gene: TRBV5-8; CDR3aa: CASSPTGQGKNTEAFF; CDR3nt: TGTGCCAGCAGCCCGACTGGACAGGGAAAAAACACTGAAGCTTTCTTT
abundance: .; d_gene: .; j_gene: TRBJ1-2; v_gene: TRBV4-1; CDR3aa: CASSQERFDYTF; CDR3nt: TGCGCCAGCAGCCAAGAGAGGTTCGACTACACCTTC
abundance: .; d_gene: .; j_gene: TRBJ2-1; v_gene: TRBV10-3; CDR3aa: CAIRRGAGDEQFF; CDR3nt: TGTGCCATCCGTAGGGGGGCGGGGGATGAGCAGTTCTTC